Following are 31 T cell receptor beta chains from one sample sequenced in a study of identical twins. A single record per CDR3 protein comes from TCRdb applying MiXCR to the 5' RACE reads. Here the sample spans hundreds of thousands of distinct CDR3 sequences, more than 20% being singletons. This same sample was also part of a study on yellow fever vaccine responses in identical twins.

The sequenced material came from CD4+ T cells sorted from blood. Every receptor here comes from a woman between 18 and 30 years old in good health.

V gene TRBV5-1 combines with J gene TRBJ2-5, with TRBD2 identical over 16 bases. This CDR3 comprises 20 residues. The germline CDR1 and CDR2 sequences are SGHRS and YFSETQ. V shed 3 bases and J 5 bases; nucleotides not matched to a gene: 16. The CDR3 nucleotides are TGCGCCAGCAGCTGGCTGCCGGGACTAGCGGGGGGGCACTACAACGAGACCCAGTACTTC. Amino acids: CASSWLPGLAGGHYNETQYF.

This rearrangement joins TRBV7-9 to TRBJ1-2; D unclear. The CDR3 totals 15 residues. The V gene's germline CDR1 is SEHNR and CDR2 FQNEAQ (reference sequence). V lost 3 bases and J 2 bases, leaving 13 bases between the germline ends. The CDR3 spells CASSFQGGLNYGYTF. The CDR3 DNA reads as TGTGCCAGCAGCTTCCAAGGTGGACTGAACTATGGCTACACCTTC.

This chain uses TRBV28 with TRBJ2-7; TRBD2 is a possible D gene (5 bases). The V end was cut by 7 bases, the J end by 1 base, with 14 bases between. The CDR3 consists of 14 residues. The V gene's germline CDR1 is MDHEN and CDR2 SYDVKM. In nucleotides, the CDR3 is TGTGCCAGCATGGCCCAGCGGAGTTCCTACGAGCAGTACGTC. Protein product: CASMAQRSSYEQYV.

This chain connects TRBV4-1 to TRBJ1-2, with D possibly matching TRBD1 (6 bases). Per the germline V gene, CDR1 is MGHRA and CDR2 is YSYEKL. The ends were cut back, 1 base at V and 8 bases at J, with 14 bases in the middle. This CDR3 spans 14 amino acids. Written as DNA, the CDR3 is TGCGCCAGCAGCCAAGTCGGGGGCCTCTACGGCTACACCTTC. Protein sequence: CASSQVGGLYGYTF.

The table lists this clonotype with a few counts. The chain links TRBV7-9 to TRBJ1-3; no reliable D call. CDR3 length: 17 amino acids. Trimming cost V 1 base and J 0 bases, with 13 bases left between them. CDR1 is SEHNR and CDR2 is FQNEAQ in the germline V gene (reference sequence). The CDR3 bases are TGTGCCAGCAGCTTAGGTGTCACCTCATTCTCTGGAAACACCATATATTTT. Translating it yields CASSLGVTSFSGNTIYF.

The rearrangement joins TRBV7-6 to TRBJ2-2, with a weak D call TRBD1 (5 bases). Trimming cost V 4 bases and J 0 bases, with 9 bases left between them. The CDR3 length is 15 residues. Germline V gives CDR1 SGHVS, CDR2 FNYEAQ. The CDR3: CASSSRTPNTGELFF. CDR3 in DNA: TGTGCCAGCAGCTCACGGACACCGAACACCGGGGAGCTGTTTTTT.

This clonotype was found a few times. This CDR3 is CAISSSSGGPTDTQYF. DNA for the CDR3: TGTGCCATCAGTTCCTCTAGCGGGGGGCCTACAGATACGCAGTATTTT. The rearrangement joins TRBV10-3 to TRBJ2-3; 11 positions match TRBD2. The length of the CDR3 is 16 residues. Germline V gene sequence: CDR1 ENHRY, CDR2 SYGVKD. Unmatched junction bases numbered 7, after V lost 5 bases and J lost 3 bases.

This clonotype was picked up a small number of times. J is TRBJ2-3 and V is TRBV7-9, with unresolved D. The V gene's germline CDR1 is SEHNR and CDR2 FQNEAQ (reference sequence). V shed 5 bases and J shed 6 bases, with 12 bases lying between them. CDR3 length equals 13 residues. CDR3 protein: CASSVLQADTQYF. The CDR3, as DNA: TGTGCCAGCAGCGTGCTGCAGGCGGATACGCAGTATTTT.

This clonotype was seen more than once but under ten times. J is TRBJ1-2 and V is TRBV5-1, with D uncertain. Germline CDR1 reads SGHRS; CDR2 reads YFSETQ. The V and J ends lost 2 bases and 4 bases respectively, with 9 bases between them. This CDR3 contains 13 residues. The chain's CDR3 is CASSFDGGYGYTF. The CDR3 nucleotides read TGCGCCAGCAGCTTCGACGGAGGCTATGGCTACACCTTC.

This chain links TRBV12-3 or TRBV12-4 with TRBJ2-7; 11 bases align to TRBD1. CDR3 length: 18 amino acids. J lost 5 bases, V lost 1 base, and 13 bases had no gene match. This CDR3 reads CASSLEGTGGLVPHEQYF. Written as DNA, the CDR3 is TGTGCCAGCAGTTTAGAAGGGACAGGGGGACTAGTACCCCACGAGCAGTACTTC.

This clonotype was seen a few times. This chain connects TRBV18 to TRBJ2-2; D is unclear. Trimming took off 2 bases at V and 0 bases at J, with 10 bases between the two ends. The CDR3 contains 16 residues. CDR1 is KGHSH and CDR2 is LQKENI in the germline V gene. In DNA, the CDR3 is TGTGCCAGCTCACCAGGAATCCCGCCGAACACCGGGGAGCTGTTTTTT. It translates to CASSPGIPPNTGELFF. Based on the CDR3 plus reference TRBV18 and TRBJ2-2, the full variable domain is NAGVMQNPRHLVRRRGQEARLRCSPMKGHSHVYWYRQLPEEGLKFMVYLQKENIIDESGMPKERFSAEFPKEGPSILRIQQVVRGDSAAYFCASSPGIPPNTGELFFGEGSRLTVL.

The chain combines TRBV28 with TRBJ2-4; TRBD1 matches at 11 bases. The V gene's germline CDR1 is MDHEN and CDR2 SYDVKM. This CDR3 has 15 amino acids. V was clipped by 6 bases and J by 1 base; unmatched bases: 2. CDR3 protein: CASSGQGAAKNIQYF. CDR3 DNA: TGTGCCAGCAGCGGACAGGGGGCCGCCAAAAACATTCAGTACTTC.

This clonotype showed up just once. The rearrangement joins TRBV20-1 to TRBJ2-6, with D possibly TRBD2 on 5 matching bases. In germline, CDR1 is DFQATT, CDR2 SNEGSKA (reference sequence). The CDR3 contains 18 residues. The V end lost 3 bases, the J end lost 0 bases, and 18 bases lay between the germline ends. CDR3 sequence: CSASSGNLIPSGANVLTF. CDR3 sequence (DNA): TGCAGTGCTAGTTCGGGGAATCTTATCCCCTCTGGGGCCAACGTCCTGACTTTC.

The CDR3 DNA reads TGCAGTGCTCAAGGAAGATGGCTAGCGGGGCTCCAAGAGACCCAGTACTTC. Translation gives CSAQGRWLAGLQETQYF. The V and J genes are TRBV20-1 and TRBJ2-5, with 9 bases fitting TRBD2. Trimming cost V 5 bases and J 1 base; bases outside gene matches: 14. CDR3 size: 17 residues. Germline assignment: CDR1 DFQATT and CDR2 SNEGSKA (reference sequence).

This clonotype was seen a few times. The genes are TRBV28 and TRBJ2-1, with TRBD1 matching over 7 bases. V dropped 8 bases and J dropped 6; count of bases not matched to a gene: 10. From germline, CDR1 is MDHEN and CDR2 SYDVKM. CDR3 size: 14 residues. The CDR3 loop reads CASGRDRAVNEQFF. The CDR3 bases are TGTGCCAGCGGAAGGGACAGAGCCGTCAATGAGCAGTTCTTC.

The CDR3 DNA reads TGTGCCAGCAGTTCTAGCGGGGCTGACTCCGGGGAGCTGTTTTTT. It yields the protein CASSSSGADSGELFF. The J gene is TRBJ2-2, the V gene TRBV7-9, with TRBD2 matching 9 bases. V lost 6 bases to trimming and J lost 6 bases; unmatched junction nucleotides: 8. Germline V CDR1 and CDR2: SEHNR, FQNEAQ (reference sequence). This CDR3 is built from 15 residues.

J is TRBJ2-7 and V is TRBV7-2; possible D gene TRBD2, 6 bases. The germline V gene has CDR1 SGHTA and CDR2 FQGNSA. Trimming shortened V by 3 bases and J by 7 bases, and 13 bases separated the two germline ends. This CDR3 has 13 amino acids. This CDR3 is CASSFNSGGEQYV. DNA of the CDR3: TGTGCCAGCAGCTTCAATAGCGGAGGGGAGCAGTACGTC.

The table lists this clonotype with a few counts. This sequence joins TRBV18 and TRBJ2-1; the D gene is possibly TRBD1 (6 bases). In germline, CDR1 is KGHSH, CDR2 LQKENI. Between the trimmed V and J ends, which lost 0 bases and 10 bases, there was a span of 10 bases. This CDR3 has 13 residues. The CDR3 DNA sequence: TGTGCCAGCTCACCACCGGGGGCCCACGAGCAGTTCTTC. It translates to CASSPPGAHEQFF.

The CDR3 region is CASSLNSFAGNPYEQYF. Written as DNA, the CDR3 is TGTGCCAGCAGCTTAAACTCATTCGCCGGGAACCCCTACGAGCAGTACTTC. V is TRBV7-9 and J is TRBJ2-7; possible D gene TRBD2, 5 bases. This CDR3 has 17 amino acids. CDR1 and CDR2 from the germline V gene are SEHNR and FQNEAQ (reference sequence). Trimming left V 2 bases short and J 2 bases short, with 19 bases between.

This clonotype was detected a few times. The chain combines TRBV20-1 with TRBJ2-3; 11 bases line up with TRBD2. The CDR3 contains 16 residues. V trimming: 3 bases; J trimming: 2 bases; junction bases outside the gene matches: 7. The V gene's germline CDR1 is DFQATT and CDR2 SNEGSKA (reference sequence). CDR3 nucleotide sequence: TGCAGTGCTAGGTCCGGACTAGCGGGCGACACAGATACGCAGTATTTT. Translated: CSARSGLAGDTDTQYF.

This clonotype was counted between two and nine times. The chain recombines TRBV29-1 with TRBJ1-3; D not certain. The V gene's germline CDR1 is SQVTM and CDR2 ANQGSEA. V was trimmed by 7 bases and J by 3 bases, leaving 7 bases between them. CDR3 size: 11 residues. The CDR3 reads CSAYIGNTIYF. In nucleotides, the CDR3 is TGCAGCGCCTATATTGGAAACACCATATATTTT. Drawing the rest from reference TRBV29-1 and TRBJ1-3, the complete variable domain is SAVISQKPSRDICQRGTSLTIQCQVDSQVTMMFWYRQQPGQSLTLIATANQGSEATYESGFVIDKFPISRPNLTFSTLTVSNMSPEDSSIYLCSAYIGNTIYFGEGSWLTVV.

This clonotype has ten or more counts. This sequence joins TRBV12-3 or TRBV12-4 and TRBJ2-1, with D perhaps TRBD1 or TRBD2 (5 bases each). Trimming pared 8 bases from V and 8 bases from J, leaving 16 bases between. CDR3 length equals 13 residues. The CDR3 protein is CASVPGAGDEQFF. The CDR3 region has the DNA TGTGCCAGCGTCCCTGGGGCCGGGGATGAGCAGTTCTTC.

This clonotype was observed a handful of times. The V and J genes are TRBV24-1 and TRBJ2-1; tentative D call: TRBD2 (5 bases). Germline V gene data show CDR1 as KGHDR and CDR2 as SFDVKD. This CDR3 has 13 amino acids. V lost 1 base, J lost 9 bases, and 9 bases lay in between. CDR3 in amino acids: CATSDFLAGEQFF. As DNA, the CDR3 is TGTGCCACCAGTGATTTTTTGGCGGGTGAGCAGTTCTTC.

The sample holds many counts of this clonotype. As DNA, the CDR3 is TGTGCCAGCAGCTTATCGGGACAGGGGAACACCGGGGAGCTGTTTTTT. As protein: CASSLSGQGNTGELFF. The rearrangement links TRBV7-9 to TRBJ2-2, with TRBD1 identical over 9 bases. The CDR3 consists of 16 residues. The germline V gene encodes CDR1 SEHNR and CDR2 FQNEAQ (reference sequence). Germline trimming cut 2 bases from V and 1 base from J; bases unmatched to any gene: 2. Based on the CDR3 plus reference TRBV7-9 and TRBJ2-2, the full variable domain is DTGVSQNPRHKITKRGQNVTFRCDPISEHNRLYWYRQTLGQGPEFLTYFQNEAQLEKSRLLSDRFSAERPKGSFSTLEIQRTEQGDSAMYLCASSLSGQGNTGELFFGEGSRLTVL.

This clonotype has a handful of counts. The gene calls are TRBV6-1 and TRBJ2-1, with D tentatively TRBD1 (6 bases). Trimming stripped 4 bases from V and 9 bases from J, with 10 bases between. This CDR3 is 12 amino acids long. Germline CDR1 MNHNS, CDR2 SASEGT. The DNA of the CDR3 is TGTGCCAGCAGTGCGGACAGTAGTGAGCAGTTCTTC. Residues: CASSADSSEQFF.

This clonotype has a handful of counts. The chain combines TRBV11-2 with TRBJ2-2; tentatively, D is TRBD2 (5 bases). The CDR3 has 14 residues. V lost 3 bases and J 4 bases, leaving 9 bases between the germline ends. Germline CDR1 and CDR2: SGHAT and FQNNGV. CDR3: CASSFDYLTGELFF. The CDR3 DNA is TGTGCCAGCAGCTTTGACTACCTCACCGGGGAGCTGTTTTTT.

This clonotype occurred a few times. The CDR3 nucleotides read TGTGCCAGCAGCTTGGACGCGGGACTAGCGGGTTCCACTACGCCCGATACGCAGTATTTT. It translates to CASSLDAGLAGSTTPDTQYF. J is TRBJ2-3 and V is TRBV7-6; the match to TRBD2 covers 12 bases. There are 20 residues in the CDR3. The trim removed 3 bases at V and 6 bases at J, leaving 19 bases unmatched. Germline lookup yields CDR1 SGHVS and CDR2 FNYEAQ.

This clonotype occurred a few times. The V gene is TRBV11-2, the J gene TRBJ2-5, with TRBD2 matching over 14 bases. V was pared by 4 bases and J by 6 bases, with 4 bases of the junction left unmatched. CDR3 size: 15 residues. CDR1 SGHAT and CDR2 FQNNGV come from the germline V gene. This chain's CDR3 is CASSSGTSGSKTQYF. The CDR3 DNA follows: TGTGCCAGCAGCTCCGGGACTAGCGGGAGTAAGACCCAGTACTTC. Full variable domain (remainder filled in from reference TRBV11-2 and TRBJ2-5): EAGVAQSPRYKIIEKRQSVAFWCNPISGHATLYWYQQILGQGPKLLIQFQNNGVVDDSQLPKDRFSAERLKGVDSTLKIQPAKLEDSAVYLCASSSGTSGSKTQYFGPGTRLLVL.

There are a few counts of this clonotype. J is TRBJ2-4 and V is TRBV5-6; the D is unclear. Germline V gives CDR1 SGHDT, CDR2 YYEEEE. Trimming shortened V by 4 bases and J by 1 base, and 12 bases separated the two germline ends. The CDR3 has 15 amino acids. CDR3 in amino acids: CASSRGDGAKNIQYF. CDR3 coding DNA: TGTGCCAGCAGCCGCGGAGACGGGGCCAAAAACATTCAGTACTTC. The full variable domain, its missing parts supplied by reference TRBV5-6 and TRBJ2-4, is DAGVTQSPTHLIKTRGQQVTLRCSPKSGHDTVSWYQQALGQGPQFIFQYYEEEERQRGNFPDRFSGHQFPNYSSELNVNALLLGDSALYLCASSRGDGAKNIQYFGAGTRLSVL.

The V call is TRBV10-3, the J call TRBJ2-7; D is uncertain. The CDR3 is made up of 13 amino acids. The germline gives CDR1 ENHRY, CDR2 SYGVKD. Trimming removed 0 bases from V and 11 bases from J, with 14 bases in between. The CDR3 sequence: CAISESSAAWEYF. CDR3 DNA: TGTGCCATCAGTGAGTCGAGCGCAGCATGGGAGTACTTC.

The rearrangement joins TRBV7-3 to TRBJ2-1; the D gene is possibly TRBD2 (6 bases). CDR3 length: 15 residues. V dropped 5 bases and J dropped 6 bases, with 17 bases sitting between them. Germline V gene lookup returns CDR1 SGHTA and CDR2 FQGTGA. Here the CDR3 DNA reads TGTGCCAGCAGCGACTCGGGAGTGGGGTCCAATGAGCAGTTCTTC. It encodes CASSDSGVGSNEQFF.